This T cell receptor (beta chain) is drawn from a study of spatial heterogeneity in lung cancer. In the study overall: Consistent detection of more beta-chain than alpha-chain sequences was observed. As counted in raw reads, each unique TCR and UMI combination appeared more than ten times on average. Study findings and constraints: There were more appearances of ubiquitous expanded tumor TCRs in blood at resection than at follow-up.

This clonotype was observed many times. Its specificity is not known. The time point is: sample taken at primary tumor resection. Without sorting, whole RNA was sequenced from tumor, nontumor lung or frozen PBMC. Unique molecular identifiers, one per molecule, were present on every TCR cDNA molecule. TCRdb re-derived calls from the 5' RACE reads in MiXCR, one entry per CDR3 protein. Found here are 50,000 or so distinct CDR3 sequences, about 7.6% of them singletons; the top ten hold about 12%. The CDR3 is 14 amino acids. CDR1 and CDR2 from the germline V gene are SGHTA and FQGNSA. Trimming took 4 bases from V and 6 from J, leaving 10 bases between them.

The specimen was PBMCs, collected at surgery. The receptor's source is a female donor with early-stage non-small cell lung cancer. The rearrangement uses TRBV7-2 and TRBJ1-6; weak D call: TRBD1 (6 bases). The CDR3 DNA follows: TGTGCCAGCAGCTCCGGACAGCGTAATTCACCCCTCCACTTT. It is translated as CASSSGQRNSPLHF.